This T cell receptor beta chain was sequenced during a study of tumor-infiltrating lymphocytes in primary liver carcinoma. Study-wide context: Subjects presented with primary liver carcinoma managed by surgical resection.

From approximately 550 ng of total RNA, TCR beta-specific cDNA was reverse-transcribed using a constant-region primer. Three nested multiplex PCR rounds of slightly modified ARM-PCR generated TCR beta libraries. TRBV1-TRBV30 forward primers paired with a C-beta reverse primer drove the first two PCR rounds, about 10 cycles each. One entry per CDR3 protein, called by TCRdb with MiXCR from the multiplex PCR reads. In the table there are around 330,000 distinct CDR3 sequences, approximately 60% of which are singletons. Study conclusions and caveats: Tumor-blood pairs (like tumor-adjacent pairs) overlapped less than tumor region pairs did.

Germline DNA was also extracted, with blood RNA taken from unsorted whole blood. This clonotype was observed a single time. Its antigen is as yet unknown. The junction departs from germline at one end; a sequencing error may be responsible. Germline V gives CDR1 PRHDT, CDR2 FYEKMQ (reference sequence). This CDR3 is 18 amino acids long. Sequenced: peripheral blood. This clonotype was sampled from a man aged 35 to 55 with primary liver carcinoma and hepatitis B virus infection. The chain recombines TRBV13 with TRBJ2-5, with 8 bases aligning to TRBD2. The CDR3 loop reads CANSLVTLAGGGREAQYF. CDR3 coding DNA: TGTGCCAACAGCTTAGTCACTCTTGCGGGAGGTGGGAGAGAGGCCCAGTACTTC.